The present entry profiles one TCR beta chain with its context. The CDR3 is 16 residues long. The V gene end was trimmed by 5 bases and the J gene end by 4 bases; junction bases not matched to a gene: 13. Germline loops: CDR1 SEHNR, CDR2 FQNEAQ (reference sequence). TCRdb recomputed calls from the RT-PCR reads with MiXCR, one row per CDR3 protein. The table shows about 700,000 distinct CDR3 sequences, with 14% occurring only once. The rearrangement links TRBV7-9 to TRBJ2-7; TRBD1 matches 8 bases. The source is a female donor in good health, serving as a healthy control. Sequencing was carried out using memory CD4+ T cells from blood. DNA of the CDR3: TGTGCCAGCAGCCCCGGACAGGGCGAGATGGGGTACGAGCAGTACTTC. This translates into CASSPGQGEMGYEQYF.